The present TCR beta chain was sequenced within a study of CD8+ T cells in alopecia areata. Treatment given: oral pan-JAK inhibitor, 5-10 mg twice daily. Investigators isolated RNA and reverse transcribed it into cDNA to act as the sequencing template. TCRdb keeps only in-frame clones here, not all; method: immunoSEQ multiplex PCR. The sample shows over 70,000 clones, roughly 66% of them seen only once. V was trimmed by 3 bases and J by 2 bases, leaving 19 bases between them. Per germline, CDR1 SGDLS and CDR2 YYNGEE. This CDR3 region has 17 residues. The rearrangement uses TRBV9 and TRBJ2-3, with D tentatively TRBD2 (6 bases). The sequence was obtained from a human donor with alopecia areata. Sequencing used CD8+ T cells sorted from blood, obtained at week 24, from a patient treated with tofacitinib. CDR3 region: CASSALSRGLPTDTQYF. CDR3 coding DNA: TGTGCCAGCAGCGCGCTATCGCGGGGCCTACCCACAGATACGCAGTATTTT.